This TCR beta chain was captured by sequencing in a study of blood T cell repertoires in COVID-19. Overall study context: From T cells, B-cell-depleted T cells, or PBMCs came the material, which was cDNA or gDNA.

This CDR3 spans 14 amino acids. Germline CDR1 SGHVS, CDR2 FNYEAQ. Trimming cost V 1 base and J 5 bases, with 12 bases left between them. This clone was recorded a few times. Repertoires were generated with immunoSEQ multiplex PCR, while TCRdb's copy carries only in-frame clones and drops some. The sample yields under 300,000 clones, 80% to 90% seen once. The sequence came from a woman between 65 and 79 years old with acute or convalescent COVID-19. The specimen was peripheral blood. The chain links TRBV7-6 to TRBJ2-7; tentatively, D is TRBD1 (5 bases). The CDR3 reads CASSLVSRAHEQYF. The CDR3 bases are TGTGCCAGCAGCTTAGTTTCCAGGGCCCACGAGCAGTACTTC.